This T cell receptor beta chain was identified in a study of blood T cell repertoires in COVID-19. The protocol was immunoSEQ multiplex PCR, while the TCRdb copy is restricted to in-frame clones and leaves out a portion. The sample includes some 42,000 clones, approximately 88% seen only once; the top ten take 0.3% to 0.45%. Germline assignment: CDR1 MGHDK and CDR2 SYGVNS. V dropped 7 bases and J dropped 4 bases, with 19 bases sitting between them. The length of the CDR3 is 15 residues. The V gene is TRBV25-1, the J gene TRBJ1-1; perhaps TRBD1 as D (5 bases). The sequenced material came from peripheral blood. This TCR derives from a human donor in a cohort sampled during active COVID-19. DNA of the CDR3: TGTGCCAGCACCGACCCAGACCAGGGAGGCACTGAAGCTTTCTTT. Its translation is CASTDPDQGGTEAFF.